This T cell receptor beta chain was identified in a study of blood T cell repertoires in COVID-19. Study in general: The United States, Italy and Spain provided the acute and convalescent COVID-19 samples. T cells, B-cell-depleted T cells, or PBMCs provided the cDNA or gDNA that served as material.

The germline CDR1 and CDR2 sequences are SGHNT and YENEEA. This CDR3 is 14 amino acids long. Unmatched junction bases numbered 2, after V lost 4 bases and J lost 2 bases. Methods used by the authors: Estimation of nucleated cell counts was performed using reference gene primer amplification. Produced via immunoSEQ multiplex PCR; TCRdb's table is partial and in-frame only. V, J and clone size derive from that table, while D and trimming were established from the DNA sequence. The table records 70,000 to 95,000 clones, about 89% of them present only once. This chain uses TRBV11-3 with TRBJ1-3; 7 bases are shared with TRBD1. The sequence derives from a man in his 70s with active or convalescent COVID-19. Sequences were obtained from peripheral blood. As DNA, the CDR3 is TGTGCCAGCAGCTCGGGACAGCCTGGAAACACCATATATTTT. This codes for CASSSGQPGNTIYF.